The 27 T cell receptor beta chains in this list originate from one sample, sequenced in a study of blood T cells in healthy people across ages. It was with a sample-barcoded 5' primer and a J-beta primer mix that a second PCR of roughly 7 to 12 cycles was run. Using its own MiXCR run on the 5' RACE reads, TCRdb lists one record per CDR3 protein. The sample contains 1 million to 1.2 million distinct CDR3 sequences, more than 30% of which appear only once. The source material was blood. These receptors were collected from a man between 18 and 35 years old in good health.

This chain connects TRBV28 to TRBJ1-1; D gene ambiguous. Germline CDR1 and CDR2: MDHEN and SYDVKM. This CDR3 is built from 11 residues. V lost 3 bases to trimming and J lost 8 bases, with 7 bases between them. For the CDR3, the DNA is TGTGCCAGCAGTTTCCCCTCAGAAGCTTTCTTT. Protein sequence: CASSFPSEAFF.

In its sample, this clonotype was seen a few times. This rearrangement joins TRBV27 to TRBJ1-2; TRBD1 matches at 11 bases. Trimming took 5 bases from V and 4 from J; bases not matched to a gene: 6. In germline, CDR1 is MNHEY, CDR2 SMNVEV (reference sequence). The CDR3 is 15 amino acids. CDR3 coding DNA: TGTGCCAGCAGTGCCTCCGGGACAGGGGGCTATGGCTACACCTTC. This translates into CASSASGTGGYGYTF.

CDR3 DNA: TGTGCCAGCAGGCAAAGATCCCGGGGCCCCACAGATACGCAGTATTTT. Its protein product is CASRQRSRGPTDTQYF. This chain links TRBV12-3 or TRBV12-4 with TRBJ2-3; the D call may be TRBD1 or TRBD2 (5 bases each). Trimming removed 6 bases from V and 2 bases from J, with 18 bases in between. The CDR3 extends over 16 amino acids.

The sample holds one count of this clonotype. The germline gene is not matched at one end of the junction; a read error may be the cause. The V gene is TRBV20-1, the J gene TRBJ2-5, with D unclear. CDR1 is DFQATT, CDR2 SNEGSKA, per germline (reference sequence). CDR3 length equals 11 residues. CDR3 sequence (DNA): TGCAGGGCTAGGGCCGAAGAGACCCAGTACTTC. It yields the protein CRARAEETQYF.

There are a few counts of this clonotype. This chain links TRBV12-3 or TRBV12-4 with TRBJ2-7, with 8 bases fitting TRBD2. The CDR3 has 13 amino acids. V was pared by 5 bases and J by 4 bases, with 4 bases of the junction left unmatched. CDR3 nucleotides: TGTGCCAGCAGTCCCGGGAGGGGTTACGAGCAGTACTTC. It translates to CASSPGRGYEQYF.

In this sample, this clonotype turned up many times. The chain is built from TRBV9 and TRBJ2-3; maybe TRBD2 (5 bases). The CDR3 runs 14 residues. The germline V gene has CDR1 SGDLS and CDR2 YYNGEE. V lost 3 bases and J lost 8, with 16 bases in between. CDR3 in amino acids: CASSANPEGGTQYF. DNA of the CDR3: TGTGCCAGCAGCGCGAATCCAGAGGGTGGTACGCAGTATTTT.

The CDR3 DNA reads TGCGCCAGCAGCCACGTGGCAGATAGAGCCTACGAGCAGTACTTC. This translates into CASSHVADRAYEQYF. The chain links TRBV4-3 to TRBJ2-7, with D unresolved. The CDR3 loop spans 15 amino acids. Germline loops: CDR1 LGHNA, CDR2 YSLEER. The ends were cut back, 3 bases at V and 2 bases at J, with 14 bases in the middle.

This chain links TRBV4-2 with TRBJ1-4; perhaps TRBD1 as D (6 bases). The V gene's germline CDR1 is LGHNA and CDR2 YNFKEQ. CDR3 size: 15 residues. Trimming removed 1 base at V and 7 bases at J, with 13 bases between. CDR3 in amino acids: CASSQVGGDLEKLFF. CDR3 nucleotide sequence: TGTGCCAGCAGCCAAGTCGGGGGCGATCTTGAAAAACTGTTTTTT.

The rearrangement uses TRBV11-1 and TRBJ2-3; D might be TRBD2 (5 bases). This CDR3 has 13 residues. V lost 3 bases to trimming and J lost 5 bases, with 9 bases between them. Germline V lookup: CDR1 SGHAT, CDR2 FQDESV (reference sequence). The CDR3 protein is CASSFAGKDTQYF. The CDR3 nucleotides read TGTGCCAGCAGCTTCGCGGGTAAAGATACGCAGTATTTT.

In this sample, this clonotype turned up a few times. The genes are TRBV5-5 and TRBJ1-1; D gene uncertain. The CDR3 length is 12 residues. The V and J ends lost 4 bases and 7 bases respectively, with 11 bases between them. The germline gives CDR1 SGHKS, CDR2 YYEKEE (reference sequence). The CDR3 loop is CASSVGGFEAFF. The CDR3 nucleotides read TGTGCCAGCAGCGTTGGTGGGTTTGAAGCTTTCTTT.

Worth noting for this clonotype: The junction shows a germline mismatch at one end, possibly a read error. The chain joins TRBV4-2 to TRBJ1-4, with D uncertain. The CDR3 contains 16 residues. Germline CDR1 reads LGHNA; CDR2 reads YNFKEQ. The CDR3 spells CASSHEPGSTNEKLFF. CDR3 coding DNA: TGTGCCAGCAGCCATGAGCCGGGATCAACAAATGAAAAACTGTTTTTT.

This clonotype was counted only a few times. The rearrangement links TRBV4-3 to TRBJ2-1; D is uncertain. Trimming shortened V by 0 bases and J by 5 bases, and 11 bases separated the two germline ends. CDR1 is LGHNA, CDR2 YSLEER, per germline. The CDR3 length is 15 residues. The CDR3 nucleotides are TGCGCCAGCAGCCAAGATTATGTCGGTAACAATGAGCAGTTCTTC. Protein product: CASSQDYVGNNEQFF.

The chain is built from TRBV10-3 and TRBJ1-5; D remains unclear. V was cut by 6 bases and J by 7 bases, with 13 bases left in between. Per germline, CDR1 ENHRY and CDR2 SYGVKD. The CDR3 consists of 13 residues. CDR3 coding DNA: TGTGCCATCAGACAGAGAGAGGGCCAGCCCCAGCATTTT. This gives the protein CAIRQREGQPQHF.

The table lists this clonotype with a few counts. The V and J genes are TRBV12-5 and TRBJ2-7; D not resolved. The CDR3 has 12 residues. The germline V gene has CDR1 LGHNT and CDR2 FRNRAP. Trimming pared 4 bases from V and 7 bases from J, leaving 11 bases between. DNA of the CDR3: TGTGCTAGTGGTTCCAGAAAGGCTGAGCAGTACTTC. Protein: CASGSRKAEQYF.

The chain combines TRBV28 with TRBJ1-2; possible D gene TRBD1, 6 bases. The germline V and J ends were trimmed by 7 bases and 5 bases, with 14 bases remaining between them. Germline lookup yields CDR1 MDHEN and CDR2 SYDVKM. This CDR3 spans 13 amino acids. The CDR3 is CASTPSGQYGYTF. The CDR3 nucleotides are TGTGCCAGCACCCCGTCCGGACAGTATGGCTACACCTTC.

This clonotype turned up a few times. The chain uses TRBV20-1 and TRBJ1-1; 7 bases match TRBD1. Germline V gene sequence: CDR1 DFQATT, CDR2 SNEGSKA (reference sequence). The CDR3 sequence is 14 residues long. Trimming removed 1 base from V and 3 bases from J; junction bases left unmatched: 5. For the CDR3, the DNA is TGCAGTGCTAGAGGGGCGACAGGGTACACTGAAGCTTTCTTT. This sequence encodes CSARGATGYTEAFF.

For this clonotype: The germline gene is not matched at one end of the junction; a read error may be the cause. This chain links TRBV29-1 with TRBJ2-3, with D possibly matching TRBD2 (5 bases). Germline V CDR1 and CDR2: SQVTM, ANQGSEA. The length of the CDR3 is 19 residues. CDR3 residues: CSVIVPGIYYTQRSETQYF. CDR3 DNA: TGCAGTGTCATCGTCCCCGGGATCTACTATACTCAGAGGTCAGAGACGCAGTATTTT.

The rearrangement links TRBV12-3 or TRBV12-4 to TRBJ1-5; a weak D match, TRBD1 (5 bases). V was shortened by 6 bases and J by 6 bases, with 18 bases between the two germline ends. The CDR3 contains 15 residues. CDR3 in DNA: TGTGCCAGCAGGAAGGGGCGGGTAATAGGTCAGCCCCAGCATTTT. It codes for CASRKGRVIGQPQHF.

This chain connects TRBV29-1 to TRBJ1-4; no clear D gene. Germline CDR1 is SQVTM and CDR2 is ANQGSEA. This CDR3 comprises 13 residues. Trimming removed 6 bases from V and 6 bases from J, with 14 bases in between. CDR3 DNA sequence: TGCAGCGTCCTTAGGGCCTTCGATGAAAAACTGTTTTTT. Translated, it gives CSVLRAFDEKLFF. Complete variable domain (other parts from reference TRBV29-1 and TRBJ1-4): SAVISQKPSRDICQRGTSLTIQCQVDSQVTMMFWYRQQPGQSLTLIATANQGSEATYESGFVIDKFPISRPNLTFSTLTVSNMSPEDSSIYLCSVLRAFDEKLFFGSGTQLSVL.

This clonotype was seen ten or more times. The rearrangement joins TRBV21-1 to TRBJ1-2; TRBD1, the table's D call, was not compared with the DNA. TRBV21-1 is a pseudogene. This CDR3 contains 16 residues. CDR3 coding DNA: TGTGCCATCGAGGGGGAGAGACAGGGACGTAACTATGGCTACACCTTC. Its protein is CAIEGERQGRNYGYTF.

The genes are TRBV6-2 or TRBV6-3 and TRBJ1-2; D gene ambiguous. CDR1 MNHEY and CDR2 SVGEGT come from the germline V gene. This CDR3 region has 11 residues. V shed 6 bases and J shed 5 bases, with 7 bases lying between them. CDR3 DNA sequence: TGTGCCAGCAGCAATACATATGGCTACACCTTC. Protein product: CASSNTYGYTF.

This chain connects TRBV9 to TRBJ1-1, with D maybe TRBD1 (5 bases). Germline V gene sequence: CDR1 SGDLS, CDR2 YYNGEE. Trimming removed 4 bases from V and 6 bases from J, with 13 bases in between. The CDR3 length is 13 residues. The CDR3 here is CASSPGPWAEAFF. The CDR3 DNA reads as TGTGCCAGCAGCCCGGGACCGTGGGCTGAAGCTTTCTTT.

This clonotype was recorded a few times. Here the CDR3 DNA reads TGTGCCAGCAGTAGGACAGGGGGCAAATACTATGGCTACACCTTC. The encoded protein is CASSRTGGKYYGYTF. The rearrangement links TRBV12-3 or TRBV12-4 to TRBJ1-2, with 11 bases matching TRBD1. The CDR3 covers 15 residues. The J segment lost 3 bases and the V segment lost 5 bases, leaving 5 bases of the junction unmatched.

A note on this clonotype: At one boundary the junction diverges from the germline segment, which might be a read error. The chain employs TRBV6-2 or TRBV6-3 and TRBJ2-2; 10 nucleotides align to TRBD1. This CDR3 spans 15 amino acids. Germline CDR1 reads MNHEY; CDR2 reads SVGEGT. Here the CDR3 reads CASISGTGDTRELFF. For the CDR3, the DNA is TGTGCCAGCATCTCCGGGACAGGGGACACCAGGGAGCTGTTTTTT.

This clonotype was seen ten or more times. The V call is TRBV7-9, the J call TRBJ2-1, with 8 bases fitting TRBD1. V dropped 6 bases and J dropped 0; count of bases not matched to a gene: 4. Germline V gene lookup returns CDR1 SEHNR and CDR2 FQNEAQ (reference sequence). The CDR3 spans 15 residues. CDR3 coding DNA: TGTGCCAGCAGTCCCCAGGGGGCCTCCTACAATGAGCAGTTCTTC. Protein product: CASSPQGASYNEQFF.

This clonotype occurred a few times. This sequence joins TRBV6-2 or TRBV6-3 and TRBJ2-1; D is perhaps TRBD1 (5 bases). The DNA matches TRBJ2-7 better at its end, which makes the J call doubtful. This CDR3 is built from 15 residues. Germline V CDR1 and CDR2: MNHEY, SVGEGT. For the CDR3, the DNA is TGTGCCAGCAGTTTTCGCAGGGCCTCCTACAATGAGCAGTACTTC. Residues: CASSFRRASYNEQYF.

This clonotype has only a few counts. CDR3: CASTLGPKAGNEQFF. As DNA, the CDR3 is TGTGCCAGCACCTTAGGACCTAAAGCGGGGAATGAGCAGTTCTTC. The chain couples TRBV21-1 to TRBJ2-1; the D segment call TRBD2 is taken from the table without a DNA check. TRBV21-1 is termed a pseudogene. This CDR3 comprises 15 residues.